The 28 T cell receptor beta chains given below trace back to one sample, sequenced in a study of T cell responses to AZD1222 COVID-19 vaccine. Sequenced by immunoSEQ multiplex PCR; TCRdb stores in-frame clones only, minus some. Here the sample spans approximately 71,000 clones, about 80% being singletons. This specimen consisted of peripheral blood, obtained on day 0 of AZD1222 vaccination. The receptors derive from an adult in good health.

J is TRBJ2-7 and V is TRBV7-6, with 8 nucleotides matching TRBD1. The CDR3 runs 15 residues. The germline gives CDR1 SGHVS, CDR2 FNYEAQ. V was pared by 1 base and J by 4 bases, with 6 bases of the junction left unmatched. CDR3 sequence (DNA): TGTGCCAGCAGCTTAGAGCAGGGGGCGGCGTACGAGCAGTACTTC. This translates into CASSLEQGAAYEQYF.

J is TRBJ2-2 and V is TRBV6-5, with D perhaps matching TRBD1 (6 bases). The V end lost 2 bases, the J end lost 7 bases, and 11 bases lay between the germline ends. The CDR3 has 14 residues. CDR1 is MNHEY, CDR2 SVGAGI, per germline. CDR3 in DNA: TGTGCCAGCAGTTACGGAAGGGGGAACGGGGAGCTGTTTTTT. It encodes CASSYGRGNGELFF.

V usage is TRBV10-1 and J usage is TRBJ2-3; TRBD1 aligns across 8 bases. The CDR3 is made up of 14 amino acids. Unmatched junction bases numbered 1, after V lost 0 bases and J lost 5 bases. Germline CDR1 WNHNN, CDR2 SYGVQD (reference sequence). The CDR3 sequence: CASSESTGEDTQYF. The CDR3 DNA follows: TGCGCCAGCAGTGAGTCGACAGGGGAAGATACGCAGTATTTT.

Written as DNA, the CDR3 is TGTGCCAGCAGCACCCCTGGGGCGAACACCGGGGAGCTGTTTTTT. Amino acid sequence: CASSTPGANTGELFF. The chain couples TRBV5-6 to TRBJ2-2; D is ambiguous. CDR3 size: 15 residues. Trimming removed 4 bases from V and 0 bases from J, with 10 bases in between. In germline, CDR1 is SGHDT, CDR2 YYEEEE.

The chain links TRBV14 to TRBJ2-1, with 14 bases matching TRBD2. This CDR3 is 17 amino acids long. V dropped 3 bases and J dropped 9; count of bases not matched to a gene: 10. The germline gives CDR1 SGHDN, CDR2 FVKESK. The CDR3: CASSHWRLAGGLSEQFF. CDR3 sequence (DNA): TGTGCCAGCAGCCACTGGCGACTAGCGGGGGGGCTCAGTGAGCAGTTCTTC.

The rearrangement uses TRBV6-5 and TRBJ2-1; either TRBD1 or TRBD2 may fit D (6 bases each). The CDR3 covers 15 residues. Germline loops: CDR1 MNHEY, CDR2 SVGAGI. Trimming took 6 bases from V and 2 from J, leaving 14 bases between them. Here the CDR3 reads CASRGGGGPYNEQFF. CDR3 bases: TGTGCCAGCAGAGGAGGAGGGGGACCCTACAATGAGCAGTTCTTC.

This chain joins TRBV7-9 and TRBJ1-1; D is undetermined. The germline gives CDR1 SEHNR, CDR2 FQNEAQ (reference sequence). V shed 2 bases and J shed 7 bases, with 11 bases lying between them. The CDR3 contains 13 residues. The CDR3 protein is CASSLSPTSEAFF. DNA for the CDR3: TGTGCCAGCAGCTTAAGTCCGACCAGTGAAGCTTTCTTT.

The chain carries TRBV6-4 and TRBJ2-1, with 13 bases aligning to TRBD2. The germline V gene encodes CDR1 MRHNA and CDR2 SNTAGT. V lost 6 bases and J lost 8; bases outside the gene matches: 4. The CDR3 length is 14 residues. The CDR3 region is CASSGLAGVDEQFF. The CDR3 nucleotides read TGTGCCAGCAGCGGACTAGCGGGGGTGGATGAGCAGTTCTTC.

The chain employs TRBV28 and TRBJ2-1; D is possibly TRBD2 (5 bases). CDR1 is MDHEN, CDR2 SYDVKM, per germline. The CDR3 loop spans 13 amino acids. V was trimmed by 1 base and J by 15 bases, leaving 16 bases between them. CDR3 region: CASSLFRGYSRFF. The DNA of the CDR3 is TGTGCCAGCAGTTTATTTCGGGGATATTCGCGGTTCTTC.

The V and J genes are TRBV10-3 and TRBJ1-5; TRBD1 is a possible D gene (5 bases). Germline CDR1 and CDR2: ENHRY and SYGVKD. The CDR3 is made up of 15 amino acids. V gave up 6 bases and J gave up 1 base, with 13 bases separating them. The CDR3 reads CAISGLWGSNQPQHF. DNA for the CDR3: TGTGCCATCAGCGGACTCTGGGGCAGCAATCAGCCCCAGCATTTT.

The chain is built from TRBV5-4 and TRBJ2-4; tentative D call: TRBD2 (6 bases). The CDR3 extends over 16 amino acids. Germline CDR1 SGHNT, CDR2 YYREEE (reference sequence). Trimming removed 0 bases at V and 2 bases at J, with 12 bases between. The CDR3 loop reads CASSLDGGGTKNIQYF. For the CDR3, the DNA is TGTGCCAGCAGCTTGGACGGGGGAGGTACCAAAAACATTCAGTACTTC. The entire variable domain, with the rest obtained from reference TRBV5-4 and TRBJ2-4, is as follows: ETGVTQSPTHLIKTRGQQVTLRCSSQSGHNTVSWYQQALGQGPQFIFQYYREEENGRGNFPPRFSGLQFPNYSSELNVNALELDDSALYLCASSLDGGGTKNIQYFGAGTRLSVL.

V is TRBV28 and J is TRBJ1-5; D is unresolved. The CDR3 sequence is 15 residues long. The V gene's germline CDR1 is MDHEN and CDR2 SYDVKM. The germline V and J ends were trimmed by 6 bases and 4 bases, with 16 bases remaining between them. This chain's CDR3 is CASSFRAGRNQPQHF. As DNA, the CDR3 is TGTGCCAGCAGCTTCCGCGCGGGCAGAAATCAGCCCCAGCATTTT.

This chain joins TRBV28 and TRBJ2-1, with 7 bases fitting TRBD2. Trimming at V came to 3 bases and at J to 4 bases, leaving 21 bases not matched to a gene. The CDR3 length is 20 residues. Per the germline V gene, CDR1 is MDHEN and CDR2 is SYDVKM. The CDR3 is CASSFSSSNLGLRSYNEQFF. The CDR3 coding sequence is TGTGCCAGCAGTTTCTCCTCCTCCAACCTGGGACTACGAAGTTACAATGAGCAGTTCTTC.

This clone has more than one count but fewer than ten. The chain joins TRBV6-5 to TRBJ2-1; maybe TRBD1 (5 bases). The germline V and J ends were trimmed by 8 bases and 2 bases, with 13 bases remaining between them. Per germline, CDR1 MNHEY and CDR2 SVGAGI. This CDR3 contains 14 residues. The CDR3 nucleotides are TGTGCCAGCCACAGGCAGAACCCCTACAATGAGCAGTTCTTC. Its protein product is CASHRQNPYNEQFF.

This clone was detected only a few times. Other DNA sequences in the sample encode the same CDR3. The chain combines TRBV18 with TRBJ1-5; TRBD1 might be the D (5 bases). The CDR3 has 12 amino acids. In germline, CDR1 is KGHSH, CDR2 LQKENI. Trimming shortened V by 6 bases and J by 4 bases, and 7 bases separated the two germline ends. DNA for the CDR3: TGTGCCAGCTCGGGGGGTAATCAGCCCCAGCATTTT. The encoded protein is CASSGGNQPQHF.

The DNA of the CDR3 is TGTGCCAGCAGGGACAGGGATAACACTGAAGCTTTCTTT. Translating it yields CASRDRDNTEAFF. The rearrangement joins TRBV6-5 to TRBJ1-1, with TRBD1 matching over 8 bases. The ends lost 6 bases at V and 2 bases at J; junction bases unmatched: 2. CDR3 size: 13 residues. From germline, CDR1 is MNHEY and CDR2 SVGAGI.

The rearrangement joins TRBV6-5 to TRBJ1-3, with D uncertain. Germline assignment: CDR1 MNHEY and CDR2 SVGAGI. The CDR3 runs 14 residues. Between the trimmed V and J ends, which lost 4 bases and 0 bases, there was a span of 7 bases. CDR3 nucleotide sequence: TGTGCCAGCAGTTCTGCCAGCTCTGGAAACACCATATATTTT. It specifies CASSSASSGNTIYF.

The V and J genes are TRBV5-5 and TRBJ2-1; D gene uncertain. CDR3 size: 14 residues. Germline V CDR1 and CDR2: SGHKS, YYEKEE (reference sequence). Trimming pared 6 bases from V and 5 bases from J, leaving 15 bases between. CDR3: CASTDGSFHNEQFF. The CDR3, as DNA: TGTGCCAGCACGGACGGATCCTTCCACAATGAGCAGTTCTTC.

The chain carries TRBV6-6 and TRBJ1-3; D unclear. V lost 6 bases and J 0 bases, leaving 9 bases between the germline ends. The CDR3 covers 14 residues. Per the germline V gene, CDR1 is MNHNY and CDR2 is SVGAGI (reference sequence). CDR3 in amino acids: CASSTLDSGNTIYF. The CDR3 DNA follows: TGTGCCAGCAGCACCCTAGACTCTGGAAACACCATATATTTT.

The CDR3 reads CASSPGQWEQYF. DNA for the CDR3: TGTGCCAGCAGTCCCGGACAGTGGGAGCAGTACTTC. The chain is built from TRBV25-1 and TRBJ2-7; possible D gene TRBD1, 6 bases. Germline loops: CDR1 MGHDK, CDR2 SYGVNS. V lost 5 bases, J lost 7 bases, and 12 bases lay in between. The CDR3 loop spans 12 amino acids.

This clone was counted only a few times. The chain has TRBV19 and TRBJ1-1, with D unresolved. Trimming removed 7 bases at V and 4 bases at J, with 16 bases between. Germline V gene lookup returns CDR1 LNHDA and CDR2 SQIVND (reference sequence). This CDR3 contains 14 residues. In DNA, the CDR3 is TGTGCCAGTACCGACGTTGGAGGGAGCACTGAAGCTTTCTTT. Translating gives CASTDVGGSTEAFF.

V gene TRBV9 combines with J gene TRBJ1-1; 7 nucleotides agree with TRBD1. The CDR3 consists of 15 residues. The V gene end was trimmed by 0 bases and the J gene end by 0 bases; junction bases not matched to a gene: 2. CDR1 is SGDLS, CDR2 YYNGEE, per germline. CDR3 DNA: TGTGCCAGCAGCGTAGGGGGACAGTTGAACACTGAAGCTTTCTTT. Its protein product is CASSVGGQLNTEAFF.

This clone has more than one count but fewer than ten. The chain recombines TRBV14 with TRBJ2-1, with a possible D match to TRBD1 (5 bases). Germline CDR1 and CDR2: SGHDN and FVKESK. This CDR3 comprises 16 residues. The ends were cut back, 1 base at V and 2 bases at J, with 12 bases in the middle. The CDR3 DNA follows: TGTGCCAGCAGCCAAGTACCCAGGGTACCCTACAATGAGCAGTTCTTC. Translated: CASSQVPRVPYNEQFF.

J is TRBJ2-5 and V is TRBV7-2, with 11 positions matching TRBD2. CDR3 length equals 16 residues. Trimming at V came to 5 bases and at J to 3 bases, leaving 8 bases not matched to a gene. Germline CDR1 reads SGHTA; CDR2 reads FQGNSA. The CDR3 is CASSTQGLADEETQYF. The CDR3 bases are TGTGCCAGCAGCACACAGGGACTAGCGGATGAAGAGACCCAGTACTTC.

The rearrangement joins TRBV28 to TRBJ2-2; no definite D call. CDR3 length equals 16 residues. CDR1 and CDR2 from the germline V gene are MDHEN and SYDVKM. V lost 5 bases and J 4 bases, leaving 17 bases between the germline ends. CDR3 residues: CASSPLSGHLTGELFF. CDR3 coding DNA: TGTGCCAGCAGTCCCCTATCGGGCCACCTCACCGGGGAGCTGTTTTTT.

The chain employs TRBV7-3 and TRBJ2-7, with 11 bases fitting TRBD1. The CDR3 extends over 15 amino acids. Germline lookup yields CDR1 SGHTA and CDR2 FQGTGA. V dropped 4 bases and J dropped 4; count of bases not matched to a gene: 6. This CDR3 reads CASSWSGQGAYEQYF. The CDR3 DNA sequence: TGTGCCAGCAGCTGGTCCGGACAGGGGGCTTACGAGCAGTACTTC. Looking up the rest from reference TRBV7-3 and TRBJ2-7 gives the full variable domain: GAGVSQTPSNKVTEKGKYVELRCDPISGHTALYWYRQSLGQGPEFLIYFQGTGAADDSGLPNDRFFAVRPEGSVSTLKIQRTERGDSAVYLCASSWSGQGAYEQYFGPGTRLTVT.

The genes are TRBV9 and TRBJ2-3; D not resolved. CDR1 is SGDLS and CDR2 is YYNGEE in the germline V gene. Trimming stripped 0 bases from V and 0 bases from J, with 2 bases between. The CDR3 loop spans 13 amino acids. Here the CDR3 reads CASSVGSTDTQYF. CDR3 in DNA: TGTGCCAGCAGCGTAGGTAGCACAGATACGCAGTATTTT.

Here the CDR3 reads CASSSTEDRENLHF. CDR3 coding DNA: TGTGCCAGCAGCTCGACCGAGGATAGGGAGAATTTGCATTTT. The rearrangement uses TRBV7-9 and TRBJ1-5; no reliable D call. Germline CDR1 and CDR2: SEHNR and FQNEAQ (reference sequence). CDR3 length: 14 amino acids. V lost 4 bases and J lost 15, with 22 bases in between.